This T cell receptor (beta chain) comes out of a study of shared clonotypes between healthy human individuals. Study-level findings and limits: Shared clonotypes across all four donors exceeded non-shared ones in generation probability.

TCRdb keeps only in-frame clones here, not all; method: immunoSEQ multiplex PCR. This sample yields over 2 million clones, of which over 85% are seen a single time; more than 0.95% belongs to the top ten. CD8 cells classed as naive were CD45RO-negative and positively selected for CCR7, excluding terminally differentiated effector memory CD45RA+ cells. On this clone: Its antigen is undetermined. The same CDR3 also results from other DNA sequences found in this sample.

The V gene's germline CDR1 is SGHAT and CDR2 FQNNGV. V was clipped by 1 base and J by 3 bases; unmatched bases: 2. The CDR3 is 15 residues long. Sequenced: naive CD8+ T cells sorted from blood. The rearrangement links TRBV11-2 to TRBJ2-7; 11 nucleotides agree with TRBD2. This TCR came from a man aged 18-30 years in good health. CDR3 in DNA: TGTGCCAGCAGCTTAGGGACTAGCGGGTTCTACGAGCAGTACTTC. It codes for CASSLGTSGFYEQYF.